A single sample is the source of the 3 T cell receptor beta chains below, sequenced in a study of CD8 T cells in ankylosing spondylitis. TCRdb re-called the 5' RACE reads with MiXCR, one entry per CDR3 protein. The sample lists 150,000 to 200,000 distinct CDR3 sequences, roughly 13% occurring once. The sequencing input was blood, either unsorted or a sorted T cell fraction (not recorded which). The receptors were gathered from a male donor with ankylosing spondylitis or in good health (not recorded which).

This clonotype has more than one count but fewer than ten. The chain couples TRBV28 to TRBJ2-1, with a possible D match to TRBD1 (5 bases). The CDR3 runs 16 residues. Per germline, CDR1 MDHEN and CDR2 SYDVKM. V shed 4 bases and J shed 2 bases, with 15 bases lying between them. The CDR3 DNA sequence: TGTGCCAGCAGTTCCCGGCAGGGTTTGACCTACAATGAGCAGTTCTTC. This sequence encodes CASSSRQGLTYNEQFF.

This clonotype was picked up a small number of times. This chain links TRBV2 with TRBJ2-7; no firm D call. V was clipped by 3 bases and J by 2 bases, with 14 bases between them. Germline CDR1 reads SNHLY; CDR2 reads FYNNEI. This CDR3 is 15 amino acids long. CDR3 DNA: TGTGCCAGCAGTGATCGCTACACCGACCCCTACGAGCAGTACTTC. Protein sequence: CASSDRYTDPYEQYF.

This clonotype was detected ten times or more. The DNA of the CDR3 is TGTGCCAGCAGCGGTAGCGGGGGGGCGGGAGATACGCAGTATTTT. Amino acid sequence: CASSGSGGAGDTQYF. The rearrangement uses TRBV7-9 and TRBJ2-3, with 11 positions matching TRBD2. Per the germline V gene, CDR1 is SEHNR and CDR2 is FQNEAQ (reference sequence). This CDR3 is 15 amino acids long. V trimming: 5 bases; J trimming: 5 bases; junction bases outside the gene matches: 6. Supplemented by reference TRBV7-9 and TRBJ2-3, the full variable domain reads DTGVSQNPRHKITKRGQNVTFRCDPISEHNRLYWYRQTLGQGPEFLTYFQNEAQLEKSRLLSDRFSAERPKGSFSTLEIQRTEQGDSAMYLCASSGSGGAGDTQYFGPGTRLTVL.